The 26 T cell receptor beta chains presented below share a single source sample, sequenced in a study of blood T cell repertoires in COVID-19. Some clones are missing from TCRdb's copy, which holds only in-frame ones; the method was immunoSEQ multiplex PCR. The table records fewer than 200,000 clones, 89% of them present only once. What was sequenced was peripheral blood. The receptors derive from a man between 18 and 35 years old who had recovered from COVID-19.

The CDR3 region is CASNLGTGQSFF. The CDR3 coding sequence is TGTGCCAGCAACCTAGGGACAGGGCAAAGTTTTTTT. The rearrangement joins TRBV28 to TRBJ1-4, with TRBD1 identical over 9 bases. Germline trimming cut 7 bases from V and 17 bases from J; bases unmatched to any gene: 11. Germline values: CDR1 MDHEN, CDR2 SYDVKM. The CDR3 totals 12 residues.

V is TRBV7-9 and J is TRBJ2-3; 10 nucleotides line up with TRBD2. V was pared by 0 bases and J by 4 bases, with 10 bases of the junction left unmatched. Germline lookup yields CDR1 SEHNR and CDR2 FQNEAQ (reference sequence). The CDR3 extends over 18 amino acids. The chain's CDR3 is CASSLAPGTSARPDTQYF. The CDR3 region has the DNA TGTGCCAGCAGCTTAGCCCCGGGGACTAGCGCCCGTCCAGATACGCAGTATTTT.

The CDR3 coding sequence is TGTGCCAGTACCGCGGGGGATAGCGAGCAGTACTTC. It encodes CASTAGDSEQYF. The gene calls are TRBV19 and TRBJ2-7, with 7 nucleotides matching TRBD2. Germline V gives CDR1 LNHDA, CDR2 SQIVND (reference sequence). CDR3 length equals 12 residues. J lost 6 bases, V lost 7 bases, and 6 bases had no gene match.

The sample holds many counts of this clone. This chain links TRBV5-1 with TRBJ2-1; D not certain. The CDR3 spans 10 residues. The ends were cut back, 6 bases at V and 9 bases at J, with 7 bases in the middle. CDR1 and CDR2 (germline): SGHRS, YFSETQ. The CDR3 sequence: CASTIPEQFF. DNA for the CDR3: TGCGCCAGCACTATCCCTGAGCAGTTCTTC. The full variable domain, in which reference TRBV5-1 and TRBJ2-1 provide the parts outside the CDR3, is KAGVTQTPRYLIKTRGQQVTLSCSPISGHRSVSWYQQTPGQGLQFLFEYFSETQRNKGNFPGRFSGRQFSNSRSEMNVSTLELGDSALYLCASTIPEQFFGPGTRLTVL.

The rearrangement links TRBV29-1 to TRBJ2-7; TRBD2 matches 15 bases. CDR1 SQVTM and CDR2 ANQGSEA come from the germline V gene. This CDR3 has 17 amino acids. The V gene end was trimmed by 1 base and the J gene end by 5 bases; junction bases not matched to a gene: 9. CDR3 residues: CSVEGRGLAGGPNEQYF. CDR3 DNA sequence: TGCAGCGTTGAAGGTCGAGGACTAGCGGGAGGGCCGAACGAGCAGTACTTC.

CDR3 amino acids: CASSLASDTEAFF. CDR3 coding DNA: TGTGCCAGCAGCTTAGCATCGGACACTGAAGCTTTCTTT. The chain recombines TRBV7-9 with TRBJ1-1; D gene ambiguous. Germline CDR1 SEHNR, CDR2 FQNEAQ (reference sequence). The CDR3 contains 13 residues. The V and J ends lost 0 bases and 3 bases respectively, with 5 bases between them.

V and J are TRBV6-2 or TRBV6-3 and TRBJ2-1; 12 bases are shared with TRBD2. CDR3 size: 17 residues. The V segment lost 5 bases and the J segment 3 bases; nucleotides outside the gene matches: 8. Germline V gene lookup returns CDR1 MNHEY and CDR2 SVGEGT. CDR3 nucleotides: TGTGCCAGCAGTCCCACTAGCGGGAGGTCCCACTACAATGAGCAGTTCTTC. Translated: CASSPTSGRSHYNEQFF.

The chain links TRBV10-1 to TRBJ2-5; TRBD2 aligns across 14 bases. The CDR3 covers 16 residues. Per the germline V gene, CDR1 is WNHNN and CDR2 is SYGVQD (reference sequence). V trimming: 4 bases; J trimming: 2 bases; junction bases outside the gene matches: 3. DNA of the CDR3: TGCGCCAGCAGTGCCGGGACTAGCGGGAGACAAGAGACCCAGTACTTC. Translated, it gives CASSAGTSGRQETQYF.

The chain couples TRBV4-3 to TRBJ1-3; weak D call: TRBD1 (5 bases). The V gene's germline CDR1 is LGHNA and CDR2 YSLEER. Trimming took off 1 base at V and 0 bases at J, with 10 bases between the two ends. This CDR3 region has 16 residues. DNA of the CDR3: TGCGCCAGCAGCCAAGCGAGGACAAGCTCTGGAAACACCATATATTTT. Translated: CASSQARTSSGNTIYF.

This sequence joins TRBV28 and TRBJ1-1; D is undetermined. The CDR3 sequence is 12 residues long. V was trimmed by 7 bases and J by 5 bases, leaving 11 bases between them. Germline CDR1 and CDR2: MDHEN and SYDVKM. CDR3 region: CASTRFGTEAFF. The CDR3 DNA reads TGTGCCAGCACCCGCTTCGGGACTGAAGCTTTCTTT.

The chain links TRBV5-6 to TRBJ1-2, with TRBD1 identical over 8 bases. In germline, CDR1 is SGHDT, CDR2 YYEEEE. This CDR3 spans 17 amino acids. With 2 bases clipped from V and 5 bases from J, the junction kept 14 bases outside the gene matches. DNA for the CDR3: TGTGCCAGCAGCTTCCCCTGGACAGGGTTGGAAGATTATGGCTACACCTTC. It codes for CASSFPWTGLEDYGYTF.

The chain joins TRBV5-1 to TRBJ2-5; TRBD1 matches at 8 bases. Germline CDR1 and CDR2: SGHRS and YFSETQ. This CDR3 comprises 15 residues. With V trimmed by 5 bases and J by 2 bases, 8 bases remained unmatched. The CDR3 DNA follows: TGCGCCAGCAGGGTTGCAGGGGGCGGTCAAGAGACCCAGTACTTC. Its protein product is CASRVAGGGQETQYF.

The chain has TRBV18 and TRBJ1-2; 10 bases fit TRBD1. The ends lost 4 bases at V and 7 bases at J; junction bases unmatched: 12. This CDR3 is 16 amino acids long. Germline V gene sequence: CDR1 KGHSH, CDR2 LQKENI. This chain's CDR3 is CASSLGTGTGVGGYTF. CDR3 in DNA: TGTGCCAGCTCACTCGGGACCGGGACAGGGGTTGGTGGCTACACCTTC.

The chain links TRBV5-1 to TRBJ2-7; 8 bases are shared with TRBD1. The CDR3 sequence is 14 residues long. The V gene end was trimmed by 2 bases and the J gene end by 5 bases; junction bases not matched to a gene: 6. Germline-derived CDR1 and CDR2 are SGHRS and YFSETQ. CDR3 sequence reads: CASSLDRGSNEQYF. The CDR3 DNA follows: TGCGCCAGCAGCTTAGACAGGGGTTCTAACGAGCAGTACTTC. Looking up the rest from reference TRBV5-1 and TRBJ2-7 gives the full variable domain: KAGVTQTPRYLIKTRGQQVTLSCSPISGHRSVSWYQQTPGQGLQFLFEYFSETQRNKGNFPGRFSGRQFSNSRSEMNVSTLELGDSALYLCASSLDRGSNEQYFGPGTRLTVT.

This clone has a single count. The gene calls are TRBV5-1 and TRBJ1-4; 9 positions agree with TRBD1. The CDR3 totals 15 residues. Per the germline V gene, CDR1 is SGHRS and CDR2 is YFSETQ. V was pared by 3 bases and J by 3 bases, with 3 bases of the junction left unmatched. The chain's CDR3 is CASSWGTGSNEKLFF. The CDR3 DNA is TGCGCCAGCAGCTGGGGGACAGGGTCTAATGAAAAACTGTTTTTT.

The CDR3 DNA sequence: TGTGCCAGCAGTTTCCGGGAAAAACTGTTTTTT. Amino acids: CASSFREKLFF. The genes are TRBV12-3 or TRBV12-4 and TRBJ1-4; D gene uncertain. Trimming cost V 3 bases and J 8 bases, with 4 bases left between them. The CDR3 is 11 residues long.

V and J are TRBV6-5 and TRBJ2-3; 8 nucleotides align to TRBD1. V lost 6 bases, J lost 1 base, and 0 bases stayed unmatched. This CDR3 has 13 residues. Germline CDR1 is MNHEY and CDR2 is SVGAGI. CDR3 residues: CASRDRGTDTQYF. The CDR3 region has the DNA TGTGCCAGCAGGGACAGGGGCACAGATACGCAGTATTTT.

The chain combines TRBV19 with TRBJ2-3; 8 bases agree with TRBD1. The J segment lost 3 bases and the V segment lost 10 bases, leaving 15 bases of the junction unmatched. The germline V gene encodes CDR1 LNHDA and CDR2 SQIVND (reference sequence). The CDR3 length is 16 residues. The CDR3 coding sequence is TGTGCCACCATCGCCGGCGGGACAGGTCAAACAGATACGCAGTATTTT. Its protein is CATIAGGTGQTDTQYF.

The chain combines TRBV5-4 with TRBJ2-1; D is possibly TRBD2 (5 bases). The V end was cut by 2 bases, the J end by 5 bases, with 8 bases between. This CDR3 spans 13 amino acids. CDR1 and CDR2 from the germline V gene are SGHNT and YYREEE (reference sequence). The CDR3 bases are TGTGCCAGCAGCTTAGGGAGTAACAATGAGCAGTTCTTC. This gives the protein CASSLGSNNEQFF.

The chain employs TRBV4-3 and TRBJ2-2, with TRBD2 identical over 7 bases. The CDR3 runs 17 residues. CDR1 and CDR2 (germline): LGHNA, YSLEER. V lost 4 bases and J lost 4; bases outside the gene matches: 12. CDR3 region: CASSLSFGGSGTGELFF. The CDR3 region has the DNA TGCGCCAGCAGCCTTTCTTTTGGCGGGAGTGGCACCGGGGAGCTGTTTTTT.

The V and J genes are TRBV6-2 or TRBV6-3 and TRBJ1-5, with D hard to call. V was shortened by 2 bases and J by 0 bases, with 17 bases between the two germline ends. Germline-derived CDR1 and CDR2 are MNHEY and SVGEGT. CDR3 length: 18 residues. The CDR3 sequence: CASSYERASLYSNQPQHF. The CDR3 bases are TGTGCCAGCAGTTACGAGAGGGCCAGCCTCTATAGCAATCAGCCCCAGCATTTT.

This clone has a single count. The CDR3 DNA follows: TGTGCCACCACGGACAGGGTGGGGTATGGCTACACCTTC. Its translation is CATTDRVGYGYTF. J is TRBJ1-2 and V is TRBV10-3; 8 bases align to TRBD1. The CDR3 spans 13 residues. J gave up 5 bases and V 10 bases, and 9 bases lay outside the gene matches. The V gene's germline CDR1 is ENHRY and CDR2 SYGVKD.

This rearrangement joins TRBV7-2 to TRBJ2-7; the D gene is possibly TRBD2 (5 bases). Trimming stripped 1 base from V and 6 bases from J, with 16 bases between. Germline CDR1 is SGHTA and CDR2 is FQGNSA. This CDR3 spans 15 amino acids. CDR3 in amino acids: CASSLGGIGVPEQYF. The CDR3 DNA follows: TGTGCCAGCAGCTTAGGCGGAATCGGGGTTCCCGAGCAGTACTTC.

The chain couples TRBV6-2 or TRBV6-3 to TRBJ1-2; D may be TRBD1 (5 bases). CDR1 and CDR2 from the germline V gene are MNHEY and SVGEGT. Trimming took 2 bases from V and 4 from J, leaving 11 bases between them. The CDR3 has 14 amino acids. CDR3 residues: CASSYGGSIYGYTF. The CDR3 coding sequence is TGTGCCAGCAGTTACGGGGGGAGCATCTATGGCTACACCTTC.

The chain links TRBV6-2 or TRBV6-3 to TRBJ2-1, with 14 bases fitting TRBD2. The J segment lost 11 bases and the V segment lost 2 bases, leaving 8 bases of the junction unmatched. Germline-derived CDR1 and CDR2 are MNHEY and SVGEGT. The CDR3 contains 16 residues. The DNA for the CDR3 is TGTGCCAGCAGTTACCCTGGACTAGCGGGAGGCCAGAAGCAGTTCTTC. Residues: CASSYPGLAGGQKQFF.

This clone was found once. The gene calls are TRBV19 and TRBJ2-4; possible D gene TRBD1, 6 bases. Germline CDR1 reads LNHDA; CDR2 reads SQIVND (reference sequence). The CDR3 extends over 15 amino acids. The germline V and J ends were trimmed by 4 bases and 3 bases, with 13 bases remaining between them. CDR3 loop: CASSTLQGDKNIQYF. CDR3 DNA sequence: TGTGCCAGTAGTACCCTACAGGGAGACAAAAACATTCAGTACTTC. The full variable domain, completed using reference TRBV19 and TRBJ2-4, is DGGITQSPKYLFRKEGQNVTLSCEQNLNHDAMYWYRQDPGQGLRLIYYSQIVNDFQKGDIAEGYSVSREKKESFPLTVTSAQKNPTAFYLCASSTLQGDKNIQYFGAGTRLSVL.